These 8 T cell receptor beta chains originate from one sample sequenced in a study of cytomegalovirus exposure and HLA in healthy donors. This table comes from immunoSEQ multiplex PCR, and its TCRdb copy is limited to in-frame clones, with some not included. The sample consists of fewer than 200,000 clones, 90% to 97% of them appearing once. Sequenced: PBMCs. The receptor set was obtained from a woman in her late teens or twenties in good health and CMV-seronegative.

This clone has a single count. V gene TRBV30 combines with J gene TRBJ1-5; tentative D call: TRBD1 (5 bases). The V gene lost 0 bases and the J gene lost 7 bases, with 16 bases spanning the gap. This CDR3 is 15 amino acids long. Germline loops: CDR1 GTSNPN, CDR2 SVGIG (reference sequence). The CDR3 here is CAWSVQLGGGQPQHF. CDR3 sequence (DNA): TGTGCCTGGAGTGTACAGTTGGGCGGGGGACAGCCCCAGCATTTT.

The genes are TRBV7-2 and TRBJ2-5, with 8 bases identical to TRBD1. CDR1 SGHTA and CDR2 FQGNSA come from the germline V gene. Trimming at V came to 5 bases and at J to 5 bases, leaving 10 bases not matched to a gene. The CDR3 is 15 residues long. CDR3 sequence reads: CASSRSGRGPETQYF. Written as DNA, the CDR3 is TGTGCCAGCAGCCGATCGGGCAGGGGGCCGGAGACCCAGTACTTC.

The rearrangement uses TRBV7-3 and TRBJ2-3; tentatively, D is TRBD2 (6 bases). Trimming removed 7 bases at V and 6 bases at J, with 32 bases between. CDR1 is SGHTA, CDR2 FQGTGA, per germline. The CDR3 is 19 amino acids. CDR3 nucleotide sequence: TGTGCCAGCAAGCTTGAAGCCGAAGGGGTAGCGGTCGGTTGGGATACGCAGTATTTT. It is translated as CASKLEAEGVAVGWDTQYF.

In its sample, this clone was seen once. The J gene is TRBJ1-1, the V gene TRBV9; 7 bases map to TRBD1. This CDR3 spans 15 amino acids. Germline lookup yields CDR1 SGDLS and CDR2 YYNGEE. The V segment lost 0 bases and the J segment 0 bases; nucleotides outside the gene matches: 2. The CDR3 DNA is TGTGCCAGCAGCGTAGTTCAGGGGGTGAACACTGAAGCTTTCTTT. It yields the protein CASSVVQGVNTEAFF. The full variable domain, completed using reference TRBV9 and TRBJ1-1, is DSGVTQTPKHLITATGQRVTLRCSPRSGDLSVYWYQQSLDQGLQFLIQYYNGEERAKGNILERFSAQQFPDLHSELNLSSLELGDSALYFCASSVVQGVNTEAFFGQGTRLTVV.

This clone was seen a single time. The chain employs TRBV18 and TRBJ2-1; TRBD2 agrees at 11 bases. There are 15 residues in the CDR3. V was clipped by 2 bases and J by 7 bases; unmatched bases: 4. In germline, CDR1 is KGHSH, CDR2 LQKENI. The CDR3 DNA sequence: TGTGCCAGCTCACCAGTAGCGGGGGGGCCGAATGAGCAGTTCTTC. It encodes CASSPVAGGPNEQFF.

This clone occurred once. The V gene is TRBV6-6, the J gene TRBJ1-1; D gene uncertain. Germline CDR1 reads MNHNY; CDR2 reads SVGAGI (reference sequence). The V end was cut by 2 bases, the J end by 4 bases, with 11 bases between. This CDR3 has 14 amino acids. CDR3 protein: CASSYTARGTEAFF. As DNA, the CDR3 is TGTGCCAGCAGTTACACAGCCCGGGGCACTGAAGCTTTCTTT.

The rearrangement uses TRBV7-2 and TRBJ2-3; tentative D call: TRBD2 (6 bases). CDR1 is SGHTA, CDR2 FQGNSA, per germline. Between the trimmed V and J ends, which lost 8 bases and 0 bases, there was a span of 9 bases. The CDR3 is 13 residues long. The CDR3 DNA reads TGTGCCAGCGGACGGGGGAGCACAGATACGCAGTATTTT. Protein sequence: CASGRGSTDTQYF. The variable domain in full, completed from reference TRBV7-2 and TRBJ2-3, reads GAGVSQSPSNKVTEKGKDVELRCDPISGHTALYWYRQSLGQGLEFLIYFQGNSAPDKSGLPSDRFSAERTGGSVSTLTIQRTQQEDSAVYLCASGRGSTDTQYFGPGTRLTVL.

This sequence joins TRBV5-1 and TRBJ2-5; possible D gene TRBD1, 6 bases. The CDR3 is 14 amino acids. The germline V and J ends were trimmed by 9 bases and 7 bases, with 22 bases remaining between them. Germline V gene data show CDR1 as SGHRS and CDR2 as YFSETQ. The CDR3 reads CATEERTASGTQYF. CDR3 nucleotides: TGCGCCACCGAAGAAAGGACAGCCTCGGGGACCCAGTACTTC.